The present entry profiles one TCR beta chain with its context. Germline loops: CDR1 SQVTM, CDR2 ANQGSEA. Trimming cost V 4 bases and J 4 bases; bases outside gene matches: 7. The CDR3 extends over 14 amino acids. Libraries were prepared by immunoSEQ multiplex PCR; TCRdb keeps only in-frame clonotypes and omits some of them. This table has fewer than 95,000 clones, around nine tenths appearing once. The data were taken from a study of T cell changes during pregnancy in multiple sclerosis. Material: peripheral blood, obtained in the first trimester of pregnancy. V and J are TRBV29-1 and TRBJ1-3, with TRBD1 matching over 7 bases. The TCR comes from a female donor in good health, enrolled as a control in a pregnancy study. CDR3 sequence reads: CSVVEGGLGNTIYF. The CDR3 nucleotides read TGCAGCGTTGTCGAAGGGGGCCTAGGAAACACCATATATTTT.